This TCR beta chain is drawn from a study of lymphopenia after photon versus proton radiotherapy. Regarding the study as a whole: Proton therapy kept repertoires fairly stable, unlike photons, which gained effector/memory cells. After lymphocyte nadir, photon-treated repertoires showed oligoclonal expansion, especially CD8+ Temra. Larger post-nadir TCR diversity loss correlated inversely with survival in deceased patients.

Assay used: immunoSEQ multiplex PCR; TCRdb lists only in-frame clones, some missing. The sample records 45,000 to 65,000 clones, roughly 90% being singletons. A word on this clone: Its specificity is unknown.

The CDR3 covers 17 residues. With 1 base removed from V and 4 bases from J, the gap between germline ends came to 17 bases. Germline V lookup: CDR1 ENHRY, CDR2 SYGVKD. This TCR derives from a woman between 40 and 50 years old with cholangiocarcinoma. Specimen: peripheral blood, collected from a patient treated with photon-based radiotherapy. The rearrangement links TRBV10-3 to TRBJ1-3, with D unclear. The CDR3 region has the DNA TGTGCCATCAGTGAGTACCTGACTCGGTTGGACGGAAACACCATATATTTT. The encoded protein is CAISEYLTRLDGNTIYF.